This passage covers 3 T cell receptor beta chains from one sample sequenced in a study of cytomegalovirus exposure and HLA in healthy donors. The PCR made use of 60 Vbeta and 13 Jbeta primers. The repertoire was sequenced with immunoSEQ multiplex PCR; TCRdb's copy has only in-frame clones and lacks some. The sample includes 100,000 to 150,000 clones, roughly 79% seen only once; the top ten take approximately 1.8%. The sequenced material came from PBMCs. The receptors were sampled from a woman aged 40 to 55 in good health and CMV-seronegative.

This chain joins TRBV2 and TRBJ2-5; 10 bases align to TRBD2. The CDR3 runs 16 residues. J lost 1 base, V lost 3 bases, and 5 bases had no gene match. Germline CDR1 and CDR2: SNHLY and FYNNEI. The CDR3 region has the DNA TGTGCCAGCAGTGATGGAGCGGGAGGGAGCCAAGAGACCCAGTACTTC. Its protein product is CASSDGAGGSQETQYF.

This clone was observed a few times. The CDR3 bases are TGTGCCAGCAGTTTCCCACCGTCGTCCGGGACAGAGTGGTACTTC. Protein product: CASSFPPSSGTEWYF. The genes are TRBV28 and TRBJ2-5; 7 bases agree with TRBD1. The CDR3 totals 15 residues. CDR1 and CDR2 from the germline V gene are MDHEN and SYDVKM. With 3 bases clipped from V and 13 bases from J, the junction kept 17 bases outside the gene matches.

This chain connects TRBV5-1 to TRBJ2-7; 7 nucleotides agree with TRBD1. Germline CDR1 and CDR2: SGHRS and YFSETQ. Trimming took 4 bases from V and 5 from J; bases not matched to a gene: 15. This CDR3 region has 16 residues. The CDR3 here is CASSKRGQGARDEQYF. The CDR3 DNA is TGCGCCAGCAGCAAGAGGGGGCAGGGCGCTCGGGACGAGCAGTACTTC.